The entry below gives a single T cell receptor beta chain sequence along with its context. The antigen is undetermined. With V trimmed by 0 bases and J by 1 base, 3 bases remained unmatched. Germline V gene data show CDR1 as SGHRS and CDR2 as YFSETQ. The CDR3 is 16 residues long. This sample is part of a study of cytomegalovirus exposure and HLA in healthy donors. Whole-study findings and limits: Fewer N-insertions (relative to the approximately 670-donor mean) were reportedly seen in an Asian-associated ancestry cluster in a later analysis. The classifier was said to identify cytomegalovirus status with high specificity and sensitivity.

Primers: 60 Vbeta forward and 13 Jbeta reverse. Authors' methods: The authors later counted about 80 million unique TCR beta chains, around 9.9 million of them shared. The repertoire was sequenced with immunoSEQ multiplex PCR; TCRdb's copy has only in-frame clones and lacks some. From that table come the V and J calls and clone size; the DNA was used to work out D and trimming. The table shows 100,000 to 150,000 clones, with about 70% occurring only once. The sequence was collected from an older woman in good health and CMV-seropositive. The sample comprised PBMCs. V usage is TRBV5-1 and J usage is TRBJ2-5; TRBD2 aligns across 10 bases. The DNA of the CDR3 is TGCGCCAGCAGCTTGGCCCCTAGCGGGGGCCAAGAGACCCAGTACTTC. This translates into CASSLAPSGGQETQYF. Based on the CDR3 plus reference TRBV5-1 and TRBJ2-5, the full variable domain is KAGVTQTPRYLIKTRGQQVTLSCSPISGHRSVSWYQQTPGQGLQFLFEYFSETQRNKGNFPGRFSGRQFSNSRSEMNVSTLELGDSALYLCASSLAPSGGQETQYFGPGTRLLVL.